These T cell receptor beta chains were read from a single sample in a study of T cell changes during pregnancy in multiple sclerosis. Produced via immunoSEQ multiplex PCR; TCRdb's table is partial and in-frame only. This table has some 71,000 clones, approximately 90% appearing once. The input for sequencing was peripheral blood, taken in the third trimester of pregnancy. Source of these receptors: a female donor with multiple sclerosis, enrolled in a pregnancy study. CDR3s include the opening cysteine and the closing phenylalanine or tryptophan. D genes are given only for firm matches. Size tells how often a clone was seen (once, few, many) or the class of an expanded clone, and some rows leave it out.

V gene	clone size	D gene	J gene	CDR3 DNA	CDR3 protein
TRBV2	-	TRBD1	TRBJ1-2	TGTGCCAGCACGGGACAGGGGACACCCCACAGGGGCTACACCTTC	CASTGQGTPHRGYTF
TRBV27	-	-	TRBJ1-4	TGTGCCAGCAGTTTATCCTCCTCAGTTGCAACTAATGAAAAACTGTTTTTT	CASSLSSSVATNEKLFF
TRBV9	-	TRBD1	TRBJ1-2	TGTGCCAGCAGCTCGGGACAGGTTCGAAACTATGGCTACACCTTC	CASSSGQVRNYGYTF
TRBV19	-	TRBD1	TRBJ1-1	TGTGCCAGTAGTACGAGGGGGCGCGGGACTGAAGCTTTCTTT	CASSTRGRGTEAFF
TRBV28	-	-	TRBJ2-7	TGTGCCAGCAGGTCAGGTCGGGAGCAGTACTTC	CASRSGREQYF
TRBV5-1	-	TRBD1	TRBJ1-3	TGCGCCAGCAGCTTACAGGGGACTGGAAACACCATATATTTT	CASSLQGTGNTIYF
TRBV28	-	TRBD1	TRBJ2-2	TGTGCCAGCAGTTTACCCCGACAGGGTTCCGGGGAGCTGTTTTTT	CASSLPRQGSGELFF
TRBV4-3	-	-	TRBJ2-1	TGCGCCAGCAGCCACTACGGGGACTACAATGAGCAGTTCTTC	CASSHYGDYNEQFF
TRBV5-5	-	TRBD2	TRBJ2-3	TGTGCCAGCAGCCCCTTGGGGCGGGGGGGGGAACCAGATACGCAGTATTTT	CASSPLGRGGEPDTQYF
TRBV2	-	-	TRBJ2-3	TGTGCCAGCGTTCCAGGGGGCACAGATACGCAGTATTTT	CASVPGGTDTQYF
TRBV19	-	TRBD1	TRBJ2-2	TGTGCCAGTATATCGGGACAGGGAACCTTCGGGGAGCTGTTTTTT	CASISGQGTFGELFF
TRBV27	-	TRBD1	TRBJ2-7	TGTGCCAGCAGTTTGCACTCCACAGGGGGACTCTACGAGCAGTACTTC	CASSLHSTGGLYEQYF
TRBV2	-	-	TRBJ1-1	TGTGCCAGCATTAGAACTAAAGGGACACCAGACACTGAAGCTTTCTTT	CASIRTKGTPDTEAFF
TRBV30	-	-	TRBJ1-1	TGTGCCTGGAGAGCCGTTGAAGCTTTCTTT	CAWRAVEAFF
TRBV5-1	-	-	TRBJ2-3	TGCGCCAGCAGCTACTCAAGCGTATTCACAGATACGCAGTATTTT	CASSYSSVFTDTQYF
TRBV7-9	-	TRBD2	TRBJ2-3	TGTGCCGTCAGCGGGGGCCTACGACACACAGATACGCAGTATTTT	CAVSGGLRHTDTQYF
TRBV28	-	-	TRBJ2-5	TGTGCCAGCAGTTTTGGGGCAGGGGGGCAAGAGACCCAGTACTTC	CASSFGAGGQETQYF
TRBV18	-	TRBD1	TRBJ1-1	TGTGCCAGCTCGCCGACAGGGGGCGGGGTTGCTGAAGCTTTCTTT	CASSPTGGGVAEAFF
TRBV5-6	once	TRBD1	TRBJ2-2	TGTGCCAGCAGCCCCCGGGCCCCGGACAGGGAAGGCGGGGAGCTGTTTTTT	CASSPRAPDREGGELFF
TRBV9	-	-	TRBJ1-1	TGTGCCAGCAGCGCTTCGGGGTGGACTGAAGCTTTCTTT	CASSASGWTEAFF
TRBV28	once	TRBD1	TRBJ2-2	TGTGCCAGCAGTTTAGGGACAGTAACCGGGGAGCTGTTTTTT	CASSLGTVTGELFF
TRBV4-2	-	-	TRBJ1-2	TGTGCCAGCAGCCAGTTAGGGGTTTTGGACTATGGCTACACCTTC	CASSQLGVLDYGYTF
TRBV5-1	-	TRBD1	TRBJ1-1	TGCGCCAGCAGCTTTACCGACAGGGCTGAAGCTTTCTTT	CASSFTDRAEAFF
TRBV4-1	-	TRBD2	TRBJ2-7	TGCGCCAGCAGCCAGGCACTAGCGGGGGACGCCTACGAGCAGTACTTC	CASSQALAGDAYEQYF
TRBV7-9	-	-	TRBJ1-2	TGTGCCAGCAGCTTCCAGGCCCCCCGGAATGGCTACACCTTC	CASSFQAPRNGYTF
TRBV5-1	-	TRBD2	TRBJ2-7	TGCGCCAGCAGCTTGGGGCCGGGGCGGGGGAGCTCCTACGAGCAGTACTTC	CASSLGPGRGSSYEQYF
TRBV2	-	-	TRBJ2-2	TGTGCCAGCAGTGGTTCTTCGGGAAGGACCGGGGAGCTGTTTTTT	CASSGSSGRTGELFF
TRBV7-2	-	-	TRBJ2-4	TGTGCCAGCAGCCCCCTTCAGGGGAACATTCAGTACTTC	CASSPLQGNIQYF
TRBV11-1	-	TRBD1	TRBJ1-1	TGTGCCAGCAGCTTAGCGCAGACAGGGCGAACTGAAGCTTTCTTT	CASSLAQTGRTEAFF
TRBV2	-	TRBD1	TRBJ1-2	TGTGCCAGCAGTCCCAGAGACAGGGTGAGGTATGGCTACACCTTC	CASSPRDRVRYGYTF
TRBV9	few	-	TRBJ1-6	TGTGCCAGCAGCGCTTCAGGGGTAGGTTCACCCCTCCACTTT	CASSASGVGSPLHF
TRBV18	-	TRBD1	TRBJ2-7	TGTGCCAGCTCACAGGACAGGGAGTACGAGCAGTACTTC	CASSQDREYEQYF
TRBV5-1	-	TRBD2	TRBJ2-1	TGCGCCAGCAGCTTGGGACTAGCGGGTTCCTACAATGAGCAGTTCTTC	CASSLGLAGSYNEQFF